Listed below are T cell receptor beta chains from one sample, sequenced in a study of blood T cell repertoires in COVID-19. Using immunoSEQ multiplex PCR, the repertoire was profiled, and TCRdb retains in-frame clones only, with some absent. Among 350,000 to 400,000 clones listed, around 87% were seen once. Source material: PBMCs or T cells enriched from blood (not recorded which). Receptor source: a man aged 35 to 55 in a cohort exposed to, infected with or recovered from COVID-19 (not recorded which). Both conserved end residues are part of each CDR3. A D gene is named only where the DNA matches it firmly. The listing skips clone size in some rows; elsewhere it reads once, few, many or a size class.

d_call j_call v_call clone_size cdr3_nt cdr3_aa
TRBD1 TRBJ1-5 TRBV28 NA TGTGCCAGCAGTTTTCGACAGGGGATTAGCAATCAGCCCCAGCATTTT CASSFRQGISNQPQHF
TRBD1 TRBJ1-3 TRBV11-2 NA TGTGCCAGCAGTCCGTCCTCTACCGGGACAGGGGCTGGAAACACCATATATTTT CASSPSSTGTGAGNTIYF
NA TRBJ1-1 TRBV13 NA TGTGCCAGCAGCTACGGACTGACTGAAGCTTTCTTT CASSYGLTEAFF
NA TRBJ1-1 TRBV6-1 NA TGTGCCAGCAGTGAAACACAGGGCTGGACTGAAGCTTTCTTT CASSETQGWTEAFF
TRBD1 TRBJ1-1 TRBV13 NA TGTGCCAGCAGCCCTAGCTGGGACAGGGGGCGCGGCACTGAAGCTTTCTTT CASSPSWDRGRGTEAFF
TRBD1 TRBJ2-7 TRBV28 NA TGTGCCACATCCCGGGACAGGGGCTACGAGCAGTACTTC CATSRDRGYEQYF
NA TRBJ1-2 TRBV10-3 NA TGTGCCATCAGTCAGGGGCTCCCTAGCACTAATGGCTACACCTTC CAISQGLPSTNGYTF
TRBD2 TRBJ2-1 TRBV28 NA TGTGCCAGCAGCGGACTAGCGGGAGGATACAATGAGCAGTTCTTC CASSGLAGGYNEQFF
NA TRBJ2-7 TRBV19 NA TGTGCCAGTAGTATTACTGATAGAGGATACGAGCAGTACTTC CASSITDRGYEQYF
TRBD1 TRBJ1-2 TRBV7-6 NA TGTGCCAGCAGCGGTGGACAGGGGAACTATGGCTACACCTTC CASSGGQGNYGYTF
NA TRBJ1-1 TRBV25-1 NA TGTGCCAGCAGTAGATGGGGGGGCGGCACTGAAGCTTTCTTT CASSRWGGGTEAFF
TRBD2 TRBJ2-3 TRBV3-1/TRBV3-2 NA TGTGCCAGCAGCAGACTAGCGGGAGGATTCACAGATACGCAGTATTTT CASSRLAGGFTDTQYF
TRBD1 TRBJ1-4 TRBV5-8 NA TGTGCCAGCAGGTTTAGGGACAGGGAACTGTTTTTT CASRFRDRELFF
NA TRBJ1-2 TRBV2 NA TGTGCCAGCAGTGAAGTAGGAGGGGGGGATGGCTACACCTTC CASSEVGGGDGYTF
NA TRBJ1-2 TRBV13 NA TGTGCCAGCAGAATGGACAGTGGGCATGGCTACACCTTC CASRMDSGHGYTF
NA TRBJ1-3 TRBV6-5 NA TGTGCCAGCAGGCCAACAGGGTCAGGAAACACCATATATTTT CASRPTGSGNTIYF
NA TRBJ2-5 TRBV9 NA TGTGCCAGCAGCGCAGGGGATTTCGGGGAGACCCAGTACTTC CASSAGDFGETQYF
NA TRBJ2-1 TRBV7-3 NA TGTGCCAGCGGAGACGACTATAATGCGTTCTTC CASGDDYNAFF
TRBD1 TRBJ2-7 TRBV28 NA TGTGCCAGCAGTTACGGACAGGGAGGCAACGAGCAGTACTTC CASSYGQGGNEQYF
NA TRBJ2-2 TRBV2 once TGTGCCAGCAGTGTGCAGGGGTCCGGGGAGCTGTTTTTT CASSVQGSGELFF
TRBD2 TRBJ2-3 TRBV3-1/TRBV3-2 once TGTGCCAGCAGCCCTGGGACTAGCGGGAGGATAGATACGCAGTATTTT CASSPGTSGRIDTQYF
TRBD2 TRBJ2-4 TRBV4-2 NA TGTGCCAGCAGCCAAGATTGGCAGCGGGAAAAAAACATTCAGTACTTC CASSQDWQREKNIQYF
NA TRBJ2-5 TRBV18 NA TGTGCCAGCTCACCACGGACCGCAGGGGAGACCCAGTACTTC CASSPRTAGETQYF
NA TRBJ2-1 TRBV2 NA TGTGCCAGCAGTGAAGCGGGTGGCAGGTACAATGAGCAGTTCTTC CASSEAGGRYNEQFF
NA TRBJ2-1 TRBV27 few TGTGCCAGCAGTCCCCAGGGGTACTACAATGAGCAGTTCTTC CASSPQGYYNEQFF
NA TRBJ2-1 TRBV7-2 NA TGTGCCAGCAGCTTGAGGTCCCCCCCCTACAATGAGCAGTTCTTC CASSLRSPPYNEQFF
TRBD1 TRBJ1-1 TRBV6-5 NA TGTGCCAGCAATCAGGGGGCGCGAACTGAAGCTTTCTTT CASNQGARTEAFF
NA TRBJ1-2 TRBV6-5 NA TGTGCCAGCAGTTACGACAGACTAGGCGGCTACACCTTC CASSYDRLGGYTF
NA TRBJ1-1 TRBV27 NA TGTGCCAGCAGTAACTCGAACACTGAAGCTTTCTTT CASSNSNTEAFF
TRBD2 TRBJ2-2 TRBV28 NA TGTGCCAGCAGTTCTGGCGGGGGGGCGAACACCGGGGAGCTGTTTTTT CASSSGGGANTGELFF
NA TRBJ2-1 TRBV28 NA TGTGCCAGCATTCCCAAGGGCTATCAGAGGGCTAACAATGAGCAGTTCTTC CASIPKGYQRANNEQFF
NA TRBJ1-1 TRBV3-1/TRBV3-2 NA TGTGCCAGCAGCCCTTATTCAAGGGGGAACACTGAAGCTTTCTTT CASSPYSRGNTEAFF
NA TRBJ2-6 TRBV28 NA TGTGCCAGCAGTTCCTGGAGCGCTGGGGCCAACGTCCTGACTTTC CASSSWSAGANVLTF
NA TRBJ1-5 TRBV6-5 NA TGTGCCAGCAGCGAGAATCAGCCCCAGCATTTT CASSENQPQHF
TRBD2 TRBJ2-3 TRBV7-3 NA TGTGCCAGCAGTAAACCCGGGACTAGCGGGAGGGCCGTAGGAGATACGCAGTATTTT CASSKPGTSGRAVGDTQYF
NA TRBJ1-2 TRBV27 NA TGTGCCAGCAGTTTATCCGGGGTGGGAGGCTACACCTTC CASSLSGVGGYTF
NA TRBJ1-3 TRBV28 once TGTGCCAGCAATACAGGTGATACTGGAAACACCATATATTTT CASNTGDTGNTIYF
NA TRBJ1-1 TRBV10-3 NA TGTGCCATCAGTGGTGGAGGCTCCTCAATGAACACTGAAGCTTTCTTT CAISGGGSSMNTEAFF
TRBD1 TRBJ1-1 TRBV7-2 NA TGTGCCAGCAGCTTATCGGGGACAGTGAACACTGAAGCTTTCTTT CASSLSGTVNTEAFF
NA TRBJ2-1 TRBV4-2 NA TGTGCCAGCAGCCAAGTAGGGGCAAATGAGCAGTTCTTC CASSQVGANEQFF